Below, 4 T cell receptor beta chains from the same sample are listed, as sequenced in a study of glioma-infiltrating T cells. Using RNA template, CDR3s of TCR alpha and beta were amplified with iRepertoire arm-PCR. Each CDR3 protein is one row after TCRdb ran MiXCR on the multiplex PCR reads. This sample yields about 140,000 distinct CDR3 sequences, of which 39% are seen a single time; 15% to 25% belongs to the top ten. Sequenced sample: glioma tissue, nonneoplastic brain tissue, or PBMCs (not recorded which). Every receptor here comes from a human donor with low-grade glioma or glioblastoma, undergoing nonglioma brain surgery, or in good health (not recorded which).

J is TRBJ2-5 and V is TRBV10-3, with 11 bases lining up with TRBD2. The CDR3 spans 18 residues. The germline CDR1 and CDR2 sequences are ENHRY and SYGVKD. After removal of 0 bases from V and 1 base from J, the junction contained 7 bases not matched to a gene. The CDR3 region is CAISESLAGETLQETQYF. Here the CDR3 DNA reads TGTGCCATCAGTGAGTCACTAGCGGGGGAAACCCTCCAAGAGACCCAGTACTTC.

The chain has TRBV7-2 and TRBJ1-1, with D perhaps TRBD1 (5 bases). CDR1 is SGHTA, CDR2 FQGNSA, per germline. The CDR3 spans 13 residues. Deletions cut 1 base from V and 4 bases from J, with 7 bases between. This CDR3 is CASSLGGPTEAFF. Here the CDR3 DNA reads TGTGCCAGCAGCTTAGGGGGCCCCACTGAAGCTTTCTTT.

The V and J genes are TRBV20-1 and TRBJ2-5; maybe TRBD2 (5 bases). The CDR3 runs to 13 residues. Trimming removed 1 base from V and 10 bases from J, with 16 bases in between. Germline V CDR1 and CDR2: DFQATT, SNEGSKA (reference sequence). The CDR3 sequence: CSARVGRARVQYF. Here the CDR3 DNA reads TGCAGTGCTAGAGTCGGGCGGGCGAGGGTCCAGTACTTC.

The V call is TRBV4-1, the J call TRBJ2-1, with 13 bases fitting TRBD2. The germline CDR1 and CDR2 sequences are MGHRA and YSYEKL. Trimming removed 4 bases from V and 8 bases from J; junction bases left unmatched: 14. This CDR3 has 18 residues. The CDR3 spells CASSRGRTSGRGGYEQFF. The CDR3 DNA sequence: TGCGCCAGCAGCCGGGGGAGGACTAGCGGGAGAGGGGGTTATGAGCAGTTCTTC.